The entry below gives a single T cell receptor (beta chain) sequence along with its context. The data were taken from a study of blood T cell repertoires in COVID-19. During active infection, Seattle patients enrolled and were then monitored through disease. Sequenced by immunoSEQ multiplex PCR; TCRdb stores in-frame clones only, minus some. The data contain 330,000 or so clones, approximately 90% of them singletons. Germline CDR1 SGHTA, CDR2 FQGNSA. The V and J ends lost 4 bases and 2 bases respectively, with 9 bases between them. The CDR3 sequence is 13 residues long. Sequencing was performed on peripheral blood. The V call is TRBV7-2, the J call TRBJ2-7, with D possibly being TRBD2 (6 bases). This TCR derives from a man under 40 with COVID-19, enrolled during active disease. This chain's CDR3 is CASSWGETYEQYF. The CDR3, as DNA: TGTGCCAGCAGCTGGGGGGAGACCTACGAGCAGTACTTC.